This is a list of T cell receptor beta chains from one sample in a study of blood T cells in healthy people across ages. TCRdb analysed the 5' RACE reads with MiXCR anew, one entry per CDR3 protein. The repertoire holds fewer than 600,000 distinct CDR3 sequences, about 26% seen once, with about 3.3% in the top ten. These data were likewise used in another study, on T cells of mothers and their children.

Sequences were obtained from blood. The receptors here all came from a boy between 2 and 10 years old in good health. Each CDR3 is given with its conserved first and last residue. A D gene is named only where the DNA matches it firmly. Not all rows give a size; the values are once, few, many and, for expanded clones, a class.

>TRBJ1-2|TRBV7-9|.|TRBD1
TGTGCCAGCAGTTCCCGGGACAGGGGGTATGGCTACACCTTC
CASSSRDRGYGYTF
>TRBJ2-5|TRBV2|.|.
TGTGCCAGCCAATCTACTTGGACAGTCCAAGAGACCCAGTACTTC
CASQSTWTVQETQYF
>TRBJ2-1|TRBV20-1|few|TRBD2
TGCAGTGCTAGAGACACCGGGACTAGCGGGATCAATGAGCAGTTCTTC
CSARDTGTSGINEQFF
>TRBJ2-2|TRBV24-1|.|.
TGTGCCACCAGAGAGGACGGTAACACCGGGGAGCTGTTTTTT
CATREDGNTGELFF
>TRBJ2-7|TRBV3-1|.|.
TGTGCCAGCAGCCAAGATGGTGACTACGAGCAGTACTTC
CASSQDGDYEQYF
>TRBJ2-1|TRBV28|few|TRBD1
TGTGCCAGCAGCCCGGGACAGGGGATTACCTACAATGAGCAGTTCTTC
CASSPGQGITYNEQFF
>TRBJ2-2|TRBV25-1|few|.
TGTGCCAGCAGCCCACGTTTCGGGGAGCTGTTTTTT
CASSPRFGELFF
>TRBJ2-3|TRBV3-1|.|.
TGTGCCAGCAGCCAAGAGGTGGCAGATACGCAGTATTTT
CASSQEVADTQYF
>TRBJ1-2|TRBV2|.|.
TGTGCCAGCAGTGAAGAGTGGGGTCTAAATGGCTACACCTTC
CASSEEWGLNGYTF
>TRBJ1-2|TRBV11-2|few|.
TGTGCCAGCAGCTACGGGGCTAACTATGGCTACACCTTC
CASSYGANYGYTF
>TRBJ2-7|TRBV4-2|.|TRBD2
TGTGCCAGCAGCCAAGCAAGTAGCGGGAGCTACGAGCAGTACTTC
CASSQASSGSYEQYF
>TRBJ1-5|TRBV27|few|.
TGTGCCAGCAGGGATCAGCCCCAGCATTTT
CASRDQPQHF
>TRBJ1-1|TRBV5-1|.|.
TGCGCCAGCAGCTTGCCTCGTACGGGGCGGGTGAACACTGAAGCTTTCTTT
CASSLPRTGRVNTEAFF
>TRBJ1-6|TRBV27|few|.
TGTGCCAGCAGTTTCGTTATAGGGCCTTCACCCCTCCACTTT
CASSFVIGPSPLHF
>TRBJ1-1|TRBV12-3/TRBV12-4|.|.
TGTGCCAGCAGTTTAAGGGGCCAAGGCACTGAAGCTTTCTTT
CASSLRGQGTEAFF
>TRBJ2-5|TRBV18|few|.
TGTGCCAGCTCACCAACCTTCGAGGAGATCTATAGGGGACCGTACTTC
CASSPTFEEIYRGPYF
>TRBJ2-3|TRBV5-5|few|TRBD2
TGTGCCAGCAGCTTGAGGCTAGCGGGGTCAGATACGCAGTATTTT
CASSLRLAGSDTQYF
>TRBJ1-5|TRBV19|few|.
TGTGCTAGTAGTTTCGGTGATAGGGGTGGTCAGCCCCAGCATTTT
CASSFGDRGGQPQHF
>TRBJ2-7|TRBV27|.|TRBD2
TGTGCCAGCAGCCTCCGCGGACTAGCGGGGGCCCGTGTTTACGAGCAGTACTTC
CASSLRGLAGARVYEQYF
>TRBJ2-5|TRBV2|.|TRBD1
TGTGCCAGCAGCGACAGGGACGAGACCCAGTACTTC
CASSDRDETQYF
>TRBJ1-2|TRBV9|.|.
TGTGCCAGCAGCGCCCCTGGGCGCAACTATGGCTACACCTTC
CASSAPGRNYGYTF
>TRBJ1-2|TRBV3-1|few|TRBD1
TGTGCCAGCAGCCGACAGGGATTCCCCTATGGCTACACCTTC
CASSRQGFPYGYTF
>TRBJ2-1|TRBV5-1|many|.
TGCGCCAGCAGCTTGGGACAGGACAATGAGCAGTTCTTC
CASSLGQDNEQFF
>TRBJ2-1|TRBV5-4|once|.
TGTGCCAGCAGCTTGGGACCCAACCCAGAGCAGTTCTTC
CASSLGPNPEQFF
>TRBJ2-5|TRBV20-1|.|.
TGCAGTGCTAGAGATTGGACTGAAGAGACCCAGTACTTC
CSARDWTEETQYF
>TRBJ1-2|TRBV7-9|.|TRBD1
TGTGCCAGCAGCAAGACGACAGGGGGGGGCTACACCTTC
CASSKTTGGGYTF
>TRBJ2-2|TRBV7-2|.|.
TGTGCCAGCTCCGGAGGCTGGGGGGACACCGGGGAGCTGTTTTTT
CASSGGWGDTGELFF
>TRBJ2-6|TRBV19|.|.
TGTGCCAGTAGTATAGAAGGGTTTGGGGCCAACGTCCTGACTTTC
CASSIEGFGANVLTF